Here is one TCR beta chain with its context. cDNA came from approximately 0.5 to 1 ug RNA primed by random hexamers. An immunoSEQ multiplex PCR amplified TCR beta CDR3 over 54 Vbeta and 13 Jbeta. A single record per CDR3 protein comes from TCRdb applying MiXCR to the immunoSEQ multiplex PCR reads. Here the sample spans about 180,000 distinct CDR3 sequences, just under 95% being singletons. This sample is part of a study of CD8 T cells in Susac syndrome. CD8+ and CD4+ T cells taken from blood had their TCR beta sequenced. Negative isolation was applied to CD8+ and CD4+ T cells, and FACS enrichment was applied to TEMRA cells. The CDR3 runs to 16 residues. The V gene's germline CDR1 is SGHTA and CDR2 FQGNSA. Trimming took off 2 bases at V and 0 bases at J, with 11 bases between the two ends.

The chain is built from TRBV7-2 and TRBJ1-3; D remains unclear. The source is a human donor with Susac syndrome. The sample was CD4+ T cells from PBMCs. The CDR3 DNA reads TGTGCCAGCAGCTTATCCGCAGGAACCTCTGGAAACACCATATATTTT. Protein: CASSLSAGTSGNTIYF.